These T cell receptor beta chains were read from a single sample in a study of CD8 T cells in Susac syndrome. From the immunoSEQ multiplex PCR reads, TCRdb called clonotypes with MiXCR, one entry per CDR3 protein. The sample holds 200,000 or so distinct CDR3 sequences, roughly nine tenths seen once. Sequencing was done on a sample of CD8+ T cells from PBMCs. These receptors were collected from a human donor with multiple sclerosis. CDR3s include the opening cysteine and the closing phenylalanine or tryptophan. The order of the fields is D gene, V gene, clone size, J gene, CDR3 protein, CDR3 DNA. D genes are given only for firm matches. Rows give clone size only sometimes, using once, few, many, or a class for an expanded clone.

>NA|TRBV6-5|NA|TRBJ2-5
CASNPRGTHQETQYF
TGTGCCAGCAATCCCCGGGGGACTCATCAAGAGACCCAGTACTTC
>NA|TRBV29-1|NA|TRBJ1-2
CSVEDPMLVGDGYTF
TGCAGCGTTGAAGATCCCATGCTTGTGGGGGATGGCTACACCTTC
>NA|TRBV5-1|NA|TRBJ1-1
CASSSSEGMNTKAFF
TGCGCCAGCAGCTCCAGCGAGGGCATGAACACTAAAGCTTTCTTT
>NA|TRBV12-3/TRBV12-4|NA|TRBJ2-1
CASSLWQALNEQFF
TGTGCCAGCAGTTTGTGGCAGGCCCTCAATGAGCAGTTCTTC
>NA|TRBV30|NA|TRBJ2-2
CAWSRATASTGELFF
TGTGCCTGGAGCAGGGCGACAGCATCGACCGGGGAGCTGTTTTTT
>NA|TRBV7-9|NA|TRBJ2-1
CASSLAVNEQFF
TGTGCCAGCAGCTTAGCTGTCAATGAGCAGTTCTTC
>NA|TRBV30|NA|TRBJ1-4
CAWKPGGATNEKLFF
TGTGCCTGGAAACCGGGGGGCGCAACTAATGAAAAACTGTTTTTT
>NA|TRBV5-6|NA|TRBJ2-1
CASSPPGEYNEQFF
TGTGCCAGCAGCCCCCCCGGAGAGTACAATGAGCAGTTCTTC
>NA|TRBV11-2|NA|TRBJ2-1
CASSLPPWAASSYNEQFF
TGTGCCAGCAGCTTGCCCCCTTGGGCGGCGAGCTCCTACAATGAGCAGTTCTTC
>NA|TRBV9|NA|TRBJ1-2
CASSTRDGSYTF
TGTGCCAGCAGCACCCGGGACGGGTCTTACACCTTC
>NA|TRBV7-9|NA|TRBJ1-2
CASSSIWGGYTF
TGTGCCAGCAGTTCCATCTGGGGAGGCTACACCTTC
>NA|TRBV29-1|NA|TRBJ1-4
CSVPKDGGEKLFF
TGCAGCGTCCCCAAGGACGGAGGGGAAAAACTGTTTTTT
>NA|TRBV23-1|NA|TRBJ2-7
CASRTPGGWRSYEQYF
TGCGCCAGCAGAACTCCCGGGGGATGGAGATCCTACGAGCAGTACTTC
>NA|TRBV6-6|NA|TRBJ2-1
CASILDNEQFF
TGTGCCAGTATTCTGGACAATGAGCAGTTCTTC
>NA|TRBV5-1|NA|TRBJ2-1
CASSGVGSDEQFF
TGCGCCAGCTCGGGGGTGGGGTCGGATGAGCAGTTCTTC
>NA|TRBV7-9|NA|TRBJ2-7
CASSLVAGENEQYF
TGTGCCAGCAGCTTGGTGGCGGGTGAGAATGAGCAGTACTTC
>TRBD1|TRBV29-1|NA|TRBJ1-2
CSAFTGGNGYTF
TGCAGCGCCTTCACAGGGGGAAATGGCTACACCTTC
>NA|TRBV4-3|NA|TRBJ1-4
CASSQDHLGATNEKLFF
TGCGCCAGCAGCCAAGATCATCTGGGTGCAACTAATGAAAAACTGTTTTTT
>TRBD2|TRBV19|NA|TRBJ2-1
CASSPYSGEYNEQFF
TGTGCCAGTAGTCCCTATAGCGGGGAATACAATGAGCAGTTCTTC
>NA|TRBV24-1|NA|TRBJ1-2
CATSDSGRYGYTF
TGTGCCACCAGTGACTCAGGGAGGTATGGCTACACCTTC
>NA|TRBV7-8|NA|TRBJ1-5
CASSLFGTQGWEPQHF
TGTGCCAGCAGCTTGTTCGGGACTCAGGGATGGGAGCCCCAGCATTTT
>NA|TRBV9|once|TRBJ2-5
CASSDEGGAAGETQYF
TGTGCCAGCAGCGATGAGGGGGGGGCCGCTGGTGAGACCCAGTACTTC
>TRBD2|TRBV24-1|NA|TRBJ2-1
CATSDPGLAGGKNNEQFF
TGTGCCACCAGTGACCCGGGACTAGCGGGGGGAAAGAACAATGAGCAGTTCTTC
>TRBD2|TRBV5-1|NA|TRBJ2-3
CASSSLAGRGDTQYF
TGCGCCAGCAGCTCCTTAGCGGGCCGAGGAGATACGCAGTATTTT